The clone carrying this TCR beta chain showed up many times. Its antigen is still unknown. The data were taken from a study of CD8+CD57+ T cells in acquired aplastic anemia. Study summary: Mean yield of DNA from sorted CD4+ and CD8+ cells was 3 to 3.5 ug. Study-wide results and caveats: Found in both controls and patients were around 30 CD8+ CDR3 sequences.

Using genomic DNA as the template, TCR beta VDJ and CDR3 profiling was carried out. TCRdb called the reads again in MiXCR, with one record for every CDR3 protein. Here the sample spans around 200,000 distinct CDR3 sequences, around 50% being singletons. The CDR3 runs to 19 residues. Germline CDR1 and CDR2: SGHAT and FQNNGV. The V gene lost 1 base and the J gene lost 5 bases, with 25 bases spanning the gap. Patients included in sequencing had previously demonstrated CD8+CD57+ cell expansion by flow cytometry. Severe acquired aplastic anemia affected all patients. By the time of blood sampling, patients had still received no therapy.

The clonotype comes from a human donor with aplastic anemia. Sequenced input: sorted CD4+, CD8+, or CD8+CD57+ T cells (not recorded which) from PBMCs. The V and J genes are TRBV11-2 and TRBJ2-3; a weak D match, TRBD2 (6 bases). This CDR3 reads CASSLVAIPTGGLRDTQYF. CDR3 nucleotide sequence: TGTGCCAGCAGCTTAGTAGCGATTCCCACCGGGGGATTACGAGATACGCAGTATTTT.